The following is a TCR beta chain sequence with its context. The antigen is undetermined. Additional DNA sequences in this sample encode the identical CDR3. Isolated RNA was reverse transcribed in full, so expressed TCRB transcripts were sequenced. TCRdb's copy holds only in-frame clones and misses some; the assay was immunoSEQ multiplex PCR. The table includes some 640,000 clones, roughly an eighth detected once. This entry belongs to a study of beta chain features in type 1 diabetes. The overall study: All samples yielded around 98 million examined sorted cells. Notes on the study in general: Researchers could not determine here whether HLA type influences TCRB rearrangement. The VDJ junctions of type 1 diabetes patients carried fewer insertions and more deletions. TCRB CDR3s were moderately but significantly shorter in Type 1 diabetes patients in all four CD4+ subsets.

V lost 6 bases to trimming and J lost 1 base; unmatched junction nucleotides: 0. The CDR3 contains 13 residues. The germline CDR1 and CDR2 sequences are SNHLY and FYNNEI. The sequenced material came from naive CD4+ T cells from blood. The TCR sequence derives from a man between 18 and 35 years old with type 1 diabetes. This chain connects TRBV2 to TRBJ1-1; 9 nucleotides match TRBD1. The CDR3 protein is CASRDRGNTEAFF. In DNA form, the CDR3 reads TGTGCCAGCAGGGACAGGGGGAACACTGAAGCTTTCTTT.